The 6 T cell receptor beta chains below come from one sample, sequenced in a study of T cells in Graves' hyperthyroidism and ophthalmopathy. From RNA transcripts, TCR beta CDR3 regions were amplified. HTBI primers were employed in a first-round RT-PCR of the TCR CDR3. Each CDR3 protein gets one entry after TCRdb re-called the multiplex PCR reads with MiXCR. The table lists around 420,000 distinct CDR3 sequences, less than 20% of them singletons. Source material: blood. These receptors originate from a young woman with Graves' hyperthyroidism.

The rearrangement uses TRBV10-3 and TRBJ2-3; 8 nucleotides agree with TRBD2. This CDR3 has 15 amino acids. Germline loops: CDR1 ENHRY, CDR2 SYGVKD. V trimming: 0 bases; J trimming: 8 bases; junction bases outside the gene matches: 7. This chain's CDR3 is CAISESPTSGTTQYF. The CDR3 DNA sequence: TGTGCCATCAGTGAGTCGCCTACTAGCGGTACTACGCAGTATTTT.

This clonotype has a count of ten or more. This chain connects TRBV11-2 to TRBJ1-3; D is uncertain. The germline V and J ends were trimmed by 1 base and 1 base, with 8 bases remaining between them. From germline, CDR1 is SGHAT and CDR2 FQNNGV. The CDR3 covers 15 residues. CDR3 residues: CASSLVLASGNTIYF. In DNA form, the CDR3 reads TGTGCCAGCAGCTTAGTTCTGGCTTCTGGAAACACCATATATTTT.

The rearrangement joins TRBV4-1 to TRBJ2-2; 13 positions match TRBD2. CDR1 is MGHRA and CDR2 is YSYEKL in the germline V gene. V lost 4 bases and J lost 6; bases outside the gene matches: 11. The CDR3 is 18 amino acids. CDR3 sequence: CASSRFATSGRFAGELFF. As DNA, the CDR3 is TGCGCCAGCAGCCGCTTTGCGACTAGCGGGAGGTTCGCCGGGGAGCTGTTTTTT.

This clonotype was picked up many times. This chain uses TRBV15 with TRBJ2-3; D tentatively fits TRBD1 or TRBD2 (5 bases each). The CDR3 contains 14 residues. Germline values: CDR1 LNHNV, CDR2 YYDKDF (reference sequence). Trimming removed 10 bases from V and 4 bases from J, with 18 bases in between. Written as DNA, the CDR3 is TGTGCCATCGCTCGGGACGTCCTCGCAGATACGCAGTATTTT. Amino acid sequence: CAIARDVLADTQYF.

This clonotype was seen repeatedly, ten times or more. DNA of the CDR3: TGCAGCGTTGACCTTGGTAGCGGGACTTCCTCCTACGAGCAGTACTTC. Encoded protein: CSVDLGSGTSSYEQYF. This chain uses TRBV29-1 with TRBJ2-7, with 8 bases that match TRBD2. The V gene end was trimmed by 3 bases and the J gene end by 0 bases; junction bases not matched to a gene: 10. The CDR3 spans 16 residues. The V gene's germline CDR1 is SQVTM and CDR2 ANQGSEA.

The genes are TRBV25-1 and TRBJ1-3; no firm D call. The CDR3 runs to 16 residues. Germline V lookup: CDR1 MGHDK, CDR2 SYGVNS. The V end lost 4 bases, the J end lost 1 base, and 14 bases lay between the germline ends. The CDR3 spells CASSGAGSLSGNTIYF. The CDR3 nucleotides read TGTGCCAGCAGTGGGGCCGGGTCGCTTTCTGGAAACACCATATATTTT.